This entry features one T cell receptor (beta chain) sequence. Its antigen is not known. The CDR3 has 13 amino acids. V dropped 2 bases and J dropped 14 bases, with 17 bases sitting between them. The data derive from a study of vaccination effects on CD4 cells after COVID-19. The protocol was immunoSEQ multiplex PCR, while the TCRdb copy is restricted to in-frame clones and leaves out a portion. The repertoire holds 70,000 or so clones, with about 78% as singletons. Expansion of antigen-specific CD4+ T cells with viral peptide pools was carried out by the ViraFEST assay before sequencing. Investigators separated out CD4+ T cells once more than nine days of culture had passed. The vaccine recipients had no prior SARS-CoV-2 infection, with negative nucleocapsid antibodies. Wells each received approximately 2 million PBMC, cultured with approximately 10 IU/ml IL-2 and approximately 10 ug/ml peptides. General study points: Just 1 of 255 vaccine-induced clones in healthy recipients was cross-reactive. Infection- and vaccine-induced clones contracted markedly late after vaccination.

V usage is TRBV12-3 or TRBV12-4 and J usage is TRBJ2-3; D gene ambiguous. Sequences were derived from CD4+ T cells from PBMCs cultured with SARS-CoV-2 spike peptides, sampled before COVID-19 vaccination. This receptor was identified in a human donor who received a COVID-19 vaccine. CDR3 coding DNA: TGTGCCAGCAGTTTATTCCCCCCGGATAGGCCGTATTTT. It encodes CASSLFPPDRPYF.